These 2 T cell receptor beta chains share one sample of origin, sequenced in a study of blood T cells in healthy people across ages. A second 7 to 11 cycle PCR used barcoded and J-beta primers. In TCRdb, the 5' RACE reads were re-called with MiXCR into one record per CDR3 protein. The sample shows about 640,000 distinct CDR3 sequences, 58% of them seen only once. The sample comprised blood. The receptors stem from a man aged 55 to 69 in good health.

The chain links TRBV6-6 to TRBJ1-4; a possible D gene is TRBD1 (5 bases). Trimming left V 2 bases short and J 16 bases short, with 14 bases between. The CDR3 has 12 amino acids. Germline V gene data show CDR1 as MNHNY and CDR2 as SVGAGI (reference sequence). CDR3 nucleotides: TGTGCCAGCAGTTACGGGGGAGAAAACCCGTTTTTT. Protein product: CASSYGGENPFF.

There are a few counts of this clonotype. The chain couples TRBV20-1 to TRBJ2-1; 7 bases are a match to TRBD1. Looked up from germline, CDR1 is DFQATT and CDR2 is SNEGSKA (reference sequence). V dropped 4 bases and J dropped 4; count of bases not matched to a gene: 4. The CDR3 is made up of 13 amino acids. Written as DNA, the CDR3 is TGCAGTGCTACCCGGGACAGTTACAATGAGCAGTTCTTC. This gives the protein CSATRDSYNEQFF.